The 15 T cell receptor beta chains below all came from one sample that was sequenced in a study of Ad26.COV2.S vaccination and SARS-CoV-2 variants. The repertoire was sequenced with immunoSEQ multiplex PCR; TCRdb's copy has only in-frame clones and lacks some. This table holds fewer than 400,000 clones, around nine tenths found once. The sample's treatment: over 15 received Ad26.COV2.S at low or high dose, single or two shots; about 5 received placebo; per-sample allocation not given. The samples were gathered on day 63 after the first injection of vaccine or placebo. The sequencing here drew on peripheral blood, taken in a trial of Ad26.COV2.S vaccine versus placebo. The receptors originated from a person between 18 and 65 years old who received the Ad26.COV2.S COVID-19 vaccine or a placebo.

The chain joins TRBV2 to TRBJ2-1; D is unclear. Trimming took 6 bases from V and 1 from J, leaving 10 bases between them. CDR1 is SNHLY, CDR2 FYNNEI, per germline. The CDR3 has 14 residues. The DNA for the CDR3 is TGTGCCAGCAGGGACCGGGTTTCCTACAATGAGCAGTTCTTC. Translation: CASRDRVSYNEQFF.

The gene calls are TRBV7-2 and TRBJ2-1; the match to TRBD2 covers 12 bases. This CDR3 spans 13 amino acids. With V trimmed by 3 bases and J by 15 bases, 6 bases remained unmatched. In germline, CDR1 is SGHTA, CDR2 FQGNSA. CDR3 coding DNA: TGTGCCAGCAGCTTGGGACTAGCGGGTGCACGGTTCTTC. It yields the protein CASSLGLAGARFF.

The J gene is TRBJ1-2, the V gene TRBV5-5, with D possibly matching TRBD1 (5 bases). Germline CDR1 is SGHKS and CDR2 is YYEKEE (reference sequence). This CDR3 comprises 15 residues. Deletions cut 0 bases from V and 2 bases from J, with 11 bases between. CDR3 bases: TGTGCCAGCAGCTTGGGGTTAGGGACGAACTATGGCTACACCTTC. Its protein product is CASSLGLGTNYGYTF.

The chain uses TRBV4-2 and TRBJ1-5; maybe TRBD1 (6 bases). The germline V gene has CDR1 LGHNA and CDR2 YNFKEQ. V was trimmed by 0 bases and J by 0 bases, leaving 9 bases between them. The CDR3 sequence is 16 residues long. In nucleotides, the CDR3 is TGTGCCAGCAGCCAAGATCCAGGGGTTAGCAATCAGCCCCAGCATTTT. It codes for CASSQDPGVSNQPQHF.

The V gene is TRBV7-9, the J gene TRBJ1-4; the D gene is possibly TRBD1 (5 bases). This CDR3 comprises 15 residues. Trimming took 4 bases from V and 0 from J, leaving 9 bases between them. The germline V gene has CDR1 SEHNR and CDR2 FQNEAQ (reference sequence). The CDR3 spells CASSWGGPTNEKLFF. For the CDR3, the DNA is TGTGCCAGCAGCTGGGGCGGTCCAACTAATGAAAAACTGTTTTTT.

The chain carries TRBV9 and TRBJ2-4, with 7 bases identical to TRBD1. V lost 4 bases, J lost 3 bases, and 10 bases stayed unmatched. The CDR3 is 16 amino acids. Germline V gene lookup returns CDR1 SGDLS and CDR2 YYNGEE. The CDR3 here is CASSPGSTGNKNIQYF. CDR3 in DNA: TGTGCCAGCAGCCCCGGGTCGACAGGGAACAAAAACATTCAGTACTTC.

The rearrangement uses TRBV3-1 (or the pseudogene TRBV3-2) and TRBJ1-5; tentative D call: TRBD1 (5 bases). The CDR3 runs to 14 residues. CDR1 is LGHDT and CDR2 is YNNKEL in the germline V gene (reference sequence). Trimming left V 3 bases short and J 3 bases short, with 9 bases between. CDR3 loop: CASSQWGFNQPQHF. The DNA of the CDR3 is TGTGCCAGCAGCCAGTGGGGCTTCAATCAGCCCCAGCATTTT.

CDR3 DNA: TGTGCCACCAGGCAAAGGACTAGCGTCTACAATGAGCAGTTCTTC. Translation gives CATRQRTSVYNEQFF. V and J are TRBV24-1 and TRBJ2-1; 9 bases fit TRBD2. Unmatched junction bases numbered 6, after V lost 7 bases and J lost 3 bases. This CDR3 comprises 15 residues. CDR1 is KGHDR, CDR2 SFDVKD, per germline.

The chain couples TRBV15 to TRBJ2-1, with 9 bases that match TRBD1. CDR1 and CDR2 from the germline V gene are LNHNV and YYDKDF (reference sequence). The CDR3 totals 16 residues. V lost 5 bases to trimming and J lost 4 bases; unmatched junction nucleotides: 9. CDR3 region: CATSGNRDRGYNEQFF. In DNA, the CDR3 is TGTGCCACCAGCGGGAATCGAGACAGGGGGTACAATGAGCAGTTCTTC.

This chain connects TRBV2 to TRBJ2-7; D is tentatively TRBD1 or TRBD2 (5 bases each). This CDR3 has 15 amino acids. Trimming left V 5 bases short and J 5 bases short, with 19 bases between. The germline V gene encodes CDR1 SNHLY and CDR2 FYNNEI. In nucleotides, the CDR3 is TGTGCCAGCAGTCCCGAGAGGGGTCCTCGGGACGAGCAGTACTTC. Translation gives CASSPERGPRDEQYF.

The chain carries TRBV4-1 and TRBJ1-5; no clear D gene. The CDR3 runs 13 residues. V was pared by 0 bases and J by 6 bases, with 6 bases between. From germline, CDR1 is MGHRA and CDR2 YSYEKL. CDR3 sequence: CASSQELGQPQHF. The CDR3 region has the DNA TGCGCCAGCAGCCAAGAGTTAGGTCAGCCCCAGCATTTT.

V gene TRBV19 combines with J gene TRBJ1-5; 12 bases fit TRBD1. V lost 6 bases, J lost 7 bases, and 10 bases stayed unmatched. The CDR3 loop spans 16 amino acids. The V gene's germline CDR1 is LNHDA and CDR2 SQIVND (reference sequence). The CDR3: CASRPGQGAARQPQHF. The CDR3 DNA follows: TGTGCCAGTAGGCCGGGACAGGGGGCGGCGCGGCAGCCCCAGCATTTT.

The chain couples TRBV27 to TRBJ1-2; no clear D gene. This CDR3 region has 14 residues. V was trimmed by 1 base and J by 2 bases, leaving 8 bases between them. Germline V gene data show CDR1 as MNHEY and CDR2 as SMNVEV (reference sequence). CDR3 sequence reads: CASSLWPQNYGYTF. CDR3 nucleotides: TGTGCCAGCAGTTTATGGCCGCAAAACTATGGCTACACCTTC.

CDR3 DNA sequence: TGTGCCATCAGTGCCTCAGGAGCGGGATTCGCCTACGAGCAGTACTTC. It codes for CAISASGAGFAYEQYF. The chain links TRBV10-3 to TRBJ2-7; the match to TRBD2 covers 7 bases. V lost 4 bases to trimming and J lost 2 bases; unmatched junction nucleotides: 11. Germline V lookup: CDR1 ENHRY, CDR2 SYGVKD. The CDR3 is 16 amino acids.

The chain links TRBV10-3 to TRBJ1-3; 8 bases are shared with TRBD1. V lost 4 bases, J lost 1 base, and 3 bases stayed unmatched. This CDR3 has 15 residues. Germline CDR1 is ENHRY and CDR2 is SYGVKD. The CDR3 DNA reads TGTGCCATCAGTGCCAGGGGGCTGTCTGGAAACACCATATATTTT. It yields the protein CAISARGLSGNTIYF.